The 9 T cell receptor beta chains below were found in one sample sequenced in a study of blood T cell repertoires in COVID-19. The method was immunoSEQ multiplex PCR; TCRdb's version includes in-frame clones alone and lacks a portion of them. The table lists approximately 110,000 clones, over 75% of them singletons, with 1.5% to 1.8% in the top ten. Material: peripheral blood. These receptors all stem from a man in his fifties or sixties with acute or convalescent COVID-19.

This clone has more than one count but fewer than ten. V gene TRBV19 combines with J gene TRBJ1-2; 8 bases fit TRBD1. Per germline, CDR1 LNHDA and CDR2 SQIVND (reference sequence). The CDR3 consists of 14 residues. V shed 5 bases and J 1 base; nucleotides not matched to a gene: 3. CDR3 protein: CASSAGGFNYGYTF. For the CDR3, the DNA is TGTGCCAGTAGTGCAGGGGGCTTTAACTATGGCTACACCTTC.

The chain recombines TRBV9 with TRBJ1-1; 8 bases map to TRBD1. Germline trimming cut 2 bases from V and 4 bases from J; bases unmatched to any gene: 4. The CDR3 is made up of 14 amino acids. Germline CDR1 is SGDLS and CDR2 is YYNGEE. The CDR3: CASSVADRGTEAFF. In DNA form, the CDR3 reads TGTGCCAGCAGCGTCGCTGACAGGGGCACTGAAGCTTTCTTT.

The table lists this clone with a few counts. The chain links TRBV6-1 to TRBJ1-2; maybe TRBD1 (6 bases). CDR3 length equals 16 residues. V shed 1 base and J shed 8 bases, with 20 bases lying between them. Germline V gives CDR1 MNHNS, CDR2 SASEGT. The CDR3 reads CASSEGVKLTGRGYTF. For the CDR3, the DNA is TGTGCCAGCAGTGAAGGAGTGAAATTGACAGGTCGCGGCTACACCTTC.

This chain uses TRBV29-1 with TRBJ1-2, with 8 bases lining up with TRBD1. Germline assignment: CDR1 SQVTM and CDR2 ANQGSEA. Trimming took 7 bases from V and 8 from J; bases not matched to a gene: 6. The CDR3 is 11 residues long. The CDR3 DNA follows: TGCAGCGACGGACAGGGTTTCGGCTACACCTTC. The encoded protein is CSDGQGFGYTF. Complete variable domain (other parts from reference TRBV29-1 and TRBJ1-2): SAVISQKPSRDICQRGTSLTIQCQVDSQVTMMFWYRQQPGQSLTLIATANQGSEATYESGFVIDKFPISRPNLTFSTLTVSNMSPEDSSIYLCSDGQGFGYTFGSGTRLTVV.

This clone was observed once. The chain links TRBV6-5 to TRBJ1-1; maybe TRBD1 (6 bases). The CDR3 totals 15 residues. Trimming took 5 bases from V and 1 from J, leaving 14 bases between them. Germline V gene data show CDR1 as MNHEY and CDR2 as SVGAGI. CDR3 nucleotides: TGTGCCAGCAGTCGAGTCCCCAGGGGGAACACTGAAGCTTTCTTT. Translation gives CASSRVPRGNTEAFF.

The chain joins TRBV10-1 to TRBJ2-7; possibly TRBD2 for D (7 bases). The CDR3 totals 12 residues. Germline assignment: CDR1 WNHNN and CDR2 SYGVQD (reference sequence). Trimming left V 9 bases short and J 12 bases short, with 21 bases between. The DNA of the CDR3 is TGCGCCAGTGGCCCTGGCGGGGGCCGCCGGTACTTC. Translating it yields CASGPGGGRRYF.

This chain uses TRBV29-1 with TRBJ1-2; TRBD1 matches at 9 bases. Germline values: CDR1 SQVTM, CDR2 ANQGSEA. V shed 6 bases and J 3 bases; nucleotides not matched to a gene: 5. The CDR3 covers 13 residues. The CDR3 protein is CSVKQGADYGYTF. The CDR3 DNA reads TGCAGCGTAAAACAGGGGGCCGACTATGGCTACACCTTC. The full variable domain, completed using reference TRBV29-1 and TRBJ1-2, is SAVISQKPSRDICQRGTSLTIQCQVDSQVTMMFWYRQQPGQSLTLIATANQGSEATYESGFVIDKFPISRPNLTFSTLTVSNMSPEDSSIYLCSVKQGADYGYTFGSGTRLTVV.

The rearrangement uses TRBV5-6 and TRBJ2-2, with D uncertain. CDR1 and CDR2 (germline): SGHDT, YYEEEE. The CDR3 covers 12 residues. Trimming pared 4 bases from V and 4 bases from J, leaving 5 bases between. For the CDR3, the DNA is TGTGCCAGCAGCCGGTTCACCGGGGAGCTGTTTTTT. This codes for CASSRFTGELFF.

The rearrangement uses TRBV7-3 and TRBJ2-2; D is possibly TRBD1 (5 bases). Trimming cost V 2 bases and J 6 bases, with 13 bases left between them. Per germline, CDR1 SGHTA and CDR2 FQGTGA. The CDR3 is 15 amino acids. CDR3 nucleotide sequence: TGTGCCAGCAGCTTATTGAATCAGGGCCCCGGGGAGCTGTTTTTT. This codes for CASSLLNQGPGELFF.